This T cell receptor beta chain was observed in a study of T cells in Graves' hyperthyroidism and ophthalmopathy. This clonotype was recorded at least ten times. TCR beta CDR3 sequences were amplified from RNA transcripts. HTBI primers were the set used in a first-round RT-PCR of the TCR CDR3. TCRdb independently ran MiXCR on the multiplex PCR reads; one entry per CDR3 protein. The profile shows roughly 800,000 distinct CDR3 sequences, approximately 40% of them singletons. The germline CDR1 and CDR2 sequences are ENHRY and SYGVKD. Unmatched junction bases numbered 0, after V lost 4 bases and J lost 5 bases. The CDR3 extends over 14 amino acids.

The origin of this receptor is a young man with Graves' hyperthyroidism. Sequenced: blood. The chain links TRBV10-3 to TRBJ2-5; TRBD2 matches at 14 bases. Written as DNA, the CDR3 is TGTGCCATCAGTGGACTAGCGGGAGGGGAGACCCAGTACTTC. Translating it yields CAISGLAGGETQYF.